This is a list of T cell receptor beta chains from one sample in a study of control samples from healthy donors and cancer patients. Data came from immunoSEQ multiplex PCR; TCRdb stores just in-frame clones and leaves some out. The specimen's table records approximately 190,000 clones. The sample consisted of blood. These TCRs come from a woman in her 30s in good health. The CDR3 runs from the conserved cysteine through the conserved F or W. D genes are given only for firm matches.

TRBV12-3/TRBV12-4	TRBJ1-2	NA	CASSLITGWGYTF
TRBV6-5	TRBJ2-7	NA	CASSYSSLGYEQYF
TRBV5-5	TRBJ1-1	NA	CASSLPGRKTEAFF
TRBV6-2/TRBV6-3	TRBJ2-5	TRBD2	CASSRGGAKTQYF
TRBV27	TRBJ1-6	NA	CASSLSARGGNSPLHF
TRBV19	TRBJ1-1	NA	CASRSSGTYNTEAFF
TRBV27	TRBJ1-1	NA	CASSWDAGNTEAFF
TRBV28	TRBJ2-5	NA	CASSLTETQYF
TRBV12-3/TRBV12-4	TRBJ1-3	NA	CASRRNTIYF
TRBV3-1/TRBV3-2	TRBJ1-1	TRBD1	CASSPAGTGATFF
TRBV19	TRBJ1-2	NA	CASSMFDSLYGYTF